The source of this TCR beta chain is a study of OX40 agonist ivuxolimab in advanced cancers. Study summary: Partial responses, seen in three patients, involved one hepatocellular carcinoma and two cutaneous melanomas.

General study findings and limits: Some of the nonresponding patients also showed low levels of normalized T-cell clonal expansion. In CD8+ T cells, expanded clones were on average more numerous than in CD4+.

Generated by immunoSEQ multiplex PCR, the TCRdb table keeps only in-frame clones and is missing some. The table has roughly 80,000 clones, roughly 90% seen once. Blood sampling was done at baseline, cycle 4 day 1, and cycle 7 day 1. This clone has a handful of counts. Its target is unknown. V was cut by 7 bases and J by 5 bases, with 8 bases left in between. This CDR3 contains 11 residues. CDR1 is MNHEY and CDR2 is SVGAGI in the germline V gene. The TCR sequence derives from an adult with an advanced solid tumor such as melanoma, head and neck, liver or kidney cancer. The J gene is TRBJ1-2, the V gene TRBV6-5; no definite D call. This specimen consisted of CD4+ or CD8+ T cells sorted from blood, obtained in a trial of the OX40 agonist ivuxolimab. The CDR3 DNA reads as TGTGCCAGCACCAACGGGTATGGCTACACCTTC. Translation gives CASTNGYGYTF.